This record covers a single T cell receptor beta chain. The antigen is unknown. The data were taken from a study of CD8+ T cells in alopecia areata. The wider study: It was 6 to 18 months of tofacitinib, and then there were 6 months off drug. Study results and caveats: Lesional tissue from the scalp (especially in alopecia totalis/universalis) showed higher clonality than normal scalp.

Germline V gene sequence: CDR1 LGHNT, CDR2 FRNRAP. The V gene end was trimmed by 7 bases and the J gene end by 1 base; junction bases not matched to a gene: 10. The CDR3 contains 17 residues. Reverse transcription of extracted RNA yielded cDNA, which provided the sequencing template. Measured with immunoSEQ multiplex PCR; TCRdb has only the in-frame clones, and not every one. The data contain roughly 250,000 clones, roughly two thirds of them singletons. The sequence derives from a human donor with alopecia areata. The sample consisted of CD4+ T cells sorted from blood, taken at week 0. V is TRBV12-5 and J is TRBJ2-1; 10 bases line up with TRBD1. The CDR3 protein is CASARGDRGGSYNEQFF. DNA of the CDR3: TGTGCTAGTGCCCGGGGGGACAGGGGCGGGTCCTACAATGAGCAGTTCTTC. The entire variable domain, with the rest obtained from reference TRBV12-5 and TRBJ2-1, is as follows: DARVTQTPRHKVTEMGQEVTMRCQPILGHNTVFWYRQTMMQGLELLAYFRNRAPLDDSGMPKDRFSAEMPDATLATLKIQPSEPRDSAVYFCASARGDRGGSYNEQFFGPGTRLTVL.